This T cell receptor (beta chain) was recorded in a study of OX40 agonist ivuxolimab in advanced cancers. Study in general: Subjects had a mean age of around 63 years, with a range of roughly 20 to 79; about 83% were male. Partial responses occurred in three patients (one hepatocellular carcinoma, two cutaneous melanoma).

About this clone: Its antigen is not identified.

Sampling times: baseline, cycle 4 day 1, cycle 7 day 1. Some clones are missing from TCRdb's copy, which holds only in-frame ones; the method was immunoSEQ multiplex PCR. The table includes roughly 60,000 clones, around 93% detected once. General study findings and limits: With doses of 0.1-3.0 mg/kg, partial responders showed among the lowest clonal expansion.

V shed 6 bases, J shed 4 bases, and the junction held 4 bases outside the gene matches. This CDR3 has 13 amino acids. CDR1 is KGHSH, CDR2 LQKENI, per germline. This TCR was sampled from an adult with an advanced solid tumor such as melanoma, head and neck, liver or kidney cancer. This rearrangement joins TRBV18 to TRBJ1-1; 8 positions match TRBD1. The source was CD4+ or CD8+ T cells sorted from blood, collected in a trial of the OX40 agonist ivuxolimab. CDR3 sequence (DNA): TGTGCCAGCTCTCCTGGACAGGGCACTGAAGCTTTCTTT. Translating it yields CASSPGQGTEAFF. Full variable domain (outside the CDR3, taken from reference TRBV18 and TRBJ1-1): NAGVMQNPRHLVRRRGQEARLRCSPMKGHSHVYWYRQLPEEGLKFMVYLQKENIIDESGMPKERFSAEFPKEGPSILRIQQVVRGDSAAYFCASSPGQGTEAFFGQGTRLTVV.